This T cell receptor (beta chain) was found in a study of Ad26.COV2.S vaccination and SARS-CoV-2 variants. Study at large: Donor allocation was to the COV1001 Ad26.COV2.S trial arm. Ad26.COV2.S, an intramuscular injection, was given once or twice 56 days apart.

Treatment in this sample: over 15 received Ad26.COV2.S at low or high dose, single or two shots; about 5 received placebo; per-sample allocation not given. At day 63 after the first vaccine or placebo injection, samples were drawn. Immunization relied on an Ad26 vector, which expressed Wuhan-strain SARS-CoV-2 spike. Measured with immunoSEQ multiplex PCR; TCRdb has only the in-frame clones, and not every one. The sample shows hundreds of thousands of clones, approximately 90% of them seen only once. Notes on this clone: No antigen is known for it.

Broader study findings: Placebo recipients had lower spike-specific TCR breadth than vaccine recipients.

Germline loops: CDR1 SNHLY, CDR2 FYNNEI. V lost 8 bases, J lost 0 bases, and 10 bases lay in between. The CDR3 is 13 residues long. The TCR was taken from a person between 18 and 59 years old who received the Ad26.COV2.S COVID-19 vaccine or a placebo. The material was peripheral blood, obtained in a trial of Ad26.COV2.S vaccine versus placebo. The chain links TRBV2 to TRBJ1-2; no clear D gene. CDR3 nucleotides: TGTGCCAGCCAGGACTCCCCTAACTATGGCTACACCTTC. It is translated as CASQDSPNYGYTF.